This TCR beta chain was captured in a study of Ad26.COV2.S vaccination and SARS-CoV-2 variants. Study as a whole: Trial arm assignment for the donor was COV1001 Ad26.COV2.S. Administration of Ad26.COV2.S was intramuscular, either once or twice 56 days apart.

Comment on this clone: Its antigen is not identified.

Treatment indicated: about 20 received Ad26.COV2.S at low or high dose, single or two shots; several received placebo; per-sample allocation not given. Collection of samples fell on day 63 after the first vaccine or placebo injection. The assay was immunoSEQ multiplex PCR, and TCRdb's table has in-frame clones only and misses some. The table records roughly 250,000 clones, 87% of them present only once. The length of the CDR3 is 14 residues. Trimming took 4 bases from V and 4 from J; bases not matched to a gene: 4. The germline V gene encodes CDR1 ENHRY and CDR2 SYGVKD. Broader study findings: Analyses of TCR breadth and depth may have underestimated total T cell responses. Marked by substantial breadth, spike-specific CD8+ and CD4+ T cell responses were reportedly seen after vaccination.

The receptor was derived from a person between 18 and 60 years old who received the Ad26.COV2.S COVID-19 vaccine or a placebo. The chain links TRBV10-3 to TRBJ2-1; 7 nucleotides align to TRBD2. The source material was peripheral blood, sampled in a trial of Ad26.COV2.S vaccine versus placebo. The CDR3 coding sequence is TGTGCCATCAGTGTTGAGCGGGGTTACAATGAGCAGTTCTTC. Its protein is CAISVERGYNEQFF.